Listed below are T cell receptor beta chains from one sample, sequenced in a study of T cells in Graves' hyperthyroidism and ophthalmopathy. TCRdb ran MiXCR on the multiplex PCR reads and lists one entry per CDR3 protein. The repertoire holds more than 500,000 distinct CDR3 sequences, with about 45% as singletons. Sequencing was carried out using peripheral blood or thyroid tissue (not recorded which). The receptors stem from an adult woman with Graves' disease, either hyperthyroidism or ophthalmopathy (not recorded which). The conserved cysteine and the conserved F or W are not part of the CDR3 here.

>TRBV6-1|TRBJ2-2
ASGHPTGELF
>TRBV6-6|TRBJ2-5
AGQRGLQETQY
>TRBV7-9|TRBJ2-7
ASSFYPLAHSYEQY
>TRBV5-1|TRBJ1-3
ASSLGTGYGNTIY
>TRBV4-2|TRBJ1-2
ASSQVKVGYT
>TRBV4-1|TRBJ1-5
ASSRGQGNQPQH
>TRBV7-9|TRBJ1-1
ASRGGGAEAF
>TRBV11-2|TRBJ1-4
ASSSRVFEKLF
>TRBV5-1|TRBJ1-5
AGSELPGGGQPQH
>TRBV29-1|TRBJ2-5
SVVPPAGRQETQY
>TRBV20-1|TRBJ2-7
SAMPGPGEQY
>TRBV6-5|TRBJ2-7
ASRDTGGYYEQY
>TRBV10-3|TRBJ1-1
AISPTGGNEAF
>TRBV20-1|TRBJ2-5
SARNHRDQETQY
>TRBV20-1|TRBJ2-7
SANPPGLGRNEQY
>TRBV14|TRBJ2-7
ASSPSLYEQY
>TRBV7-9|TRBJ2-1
ASSLGRKRYNEQF
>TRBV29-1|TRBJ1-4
SVEGQGDEKLF
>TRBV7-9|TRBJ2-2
ASSLDGSPGELF
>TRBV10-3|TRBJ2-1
ATEHPSSYNEQF
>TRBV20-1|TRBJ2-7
SARGTEGYEQY
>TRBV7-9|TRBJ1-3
ASSFAVAGNTIY
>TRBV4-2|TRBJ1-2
ASSSSDGGYT
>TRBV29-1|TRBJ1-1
SVAVGQGTEAF
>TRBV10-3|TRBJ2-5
AISESGSLAGGQETQY
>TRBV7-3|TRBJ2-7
ASSAGQRLEQY
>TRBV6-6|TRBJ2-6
ASSSGGMTSGANVLT
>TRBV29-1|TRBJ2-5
SAMTGGETQY
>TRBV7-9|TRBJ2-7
ASSPPGLAGGMGEQY
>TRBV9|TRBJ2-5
ASSVASGGVKETQY
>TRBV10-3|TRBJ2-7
AIRRELAGTGGGYEQY
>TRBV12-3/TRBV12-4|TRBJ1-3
ASKIRGLFGNTIY
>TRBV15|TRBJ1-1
ATSFSSDLDAEAF
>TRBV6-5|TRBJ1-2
ASSLRQGTARYGYT
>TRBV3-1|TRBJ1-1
ASSQKGVPEAF
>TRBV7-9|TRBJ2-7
ASSESEGGLEQY
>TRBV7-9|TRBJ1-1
ASSLDAPNTEAF
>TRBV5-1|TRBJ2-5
ASSAGIRETQY
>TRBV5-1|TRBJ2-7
ASSPGGGAYEQY
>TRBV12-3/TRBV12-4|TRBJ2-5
ASSREGPRGTQY
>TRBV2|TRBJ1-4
ASLLDANEKLF
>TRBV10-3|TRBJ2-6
AISEPIRKGDNVLT
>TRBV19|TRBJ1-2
ASSIAGYGNYGYT
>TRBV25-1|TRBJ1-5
ASSPHRGQDQQPQH
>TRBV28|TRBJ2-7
ASSTGGANYEQY
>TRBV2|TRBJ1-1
ASCKEAGGMEAF
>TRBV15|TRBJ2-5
ATSRVRGLAVQETQY
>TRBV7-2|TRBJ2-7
ASSPNEGRRIYEQY
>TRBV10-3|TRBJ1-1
ASSELSRRNTEAF
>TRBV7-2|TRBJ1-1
ASSLAWEETEAF
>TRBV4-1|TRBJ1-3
ASSQDSRVGNTIY